This paragraph reports one T cell receptor (beta chain). Its antigen is as yet unknown. The sample originates from a study of shared clonotypes between healthy human individuals. Naivety among CD8 cells was defined by CD45RO negativity and positive CCR7 selection, thereby excluding terminally differentiated effector memory CD45RA+ cells. Every donor, a Caucasian adult, lived in Nashville, Tennessee. General observations from the study: What naive subsets generally showed was a larger estimated richness than memory subsets showed.

The CDR3 extends over 15 amino acids. Germline-derived CDR1 and CDR2 are MGHRA and YSYEKL. Trimming removed 5 bases at V and 3 bases at J, with 17 bases between. Original data processing: From ImmunoSEQ came sequences covering only the junction and carrying no quality scores, so filtering differed. Sequenced by immunoSEQ multiplex PCR; TCRdb stores in-frame clones only, minus some. The DNA gave D and trimming, while V, J and clone size come from that table. The sample holds roughly 650,000 clones, roughly 96% seen once. The material sequenced was naive CD8+ T cells sorted from blood. The chain carries TRBV4-1 and TRBJ2-7; D might be TRBD1 (5 bases). This receptor was taken from a woman in her 30s in good health. CDR3 DNA: TGCGCCAGCAGCGAAACGACAGCAGAAGACTACGAGCAGTACTTC. As protein: CASSETTAEDYEQYF.